The text below deals with one T cell receptor (beta chain). This clone appeared a few times. Its antigen has not been determined. Base qualities were left out, and no much larger clone turns up one base away. Library preparation used the immunoSEQ multiplex PCR assay. For TCR sequencing, RNA was extracted from every sample and reverse transcribed into cDNA to serve as template. First-strand cDNA was synthesized using SuperScript III with a 2:1 mix of oligo-dT and random hexamers. A synthetic immune receptor repertoire was used to gauge amplification bias, and whatever bias remained was removed computationally. On the authors' methods: Raw reads were preprocessed to remove errors, and CDR3 was defined according to IMGT conventions as the region from the conserved cysteine to phenylalanine. Clonality was computed by normalizing Shannon entropy by log2 of the number of productive unique TCRs and subtracting the result from 1. Whether each scalp clone was CD4 or CD8 was inferred by checking scalp TCRbeta sequences against the CD4 and CD8 repertoires from sorted blood. TCRdb obtained this table from immuneACCESS and retained in-frame rearrangements with V and J assigned. These tables miss some clones; where compared with another copy, unresolved V genes account for less than half of the shortfall, and the remainder is unexplained. The DNA gave D and trimming, while V, J and clone size come from that table. This sample is represented by 95,000 to 100,000 clones; roughly two thirds of them were singletons. The top ten constitute about 16% of the sample.

The sample is drawn from a study of CD8+ T cells in alopecia areata (dated by TCRdb to the late 2010s). Broadly, across the study: The treated patients, all with moderate-to-severe alopecia areata, were enrolled in an open-label pilot trial of oral tofacitinib given at 5 to 10 mg twice daily. In treated patients, disease severity was measured using the SALT score, which gives the percentage of scalp surface area affected. Tofacitinib was given for 6 to 18 months, followed by 6 months of follow-up off drug to assess delayed response and recurrence. The study used high-throughput TCRbeta sequencing to examine T cell clonal expansion in alopecia areata, in both the C3H/HeJ mouse model and human patients. Clonality in the scalp was compared among normal scalp (n=4), patchy alopecia areata scalp (n=8), and alopecia totalis/universalis scalp (n=8). RNA came from the PAXgene miRNA kit for fixed scalp, the miRNeasy kit for PBMCs, and the RNeasy kit for mouse skin. Patients on tofacitinib were biopsied at baseline and after 4 and 24 weeks of treatment, and several of the patients also had a later scalp biopsy. Human TCRbeta sequencing covered scalp tissue and sorted CD4+ and CD8+ peripheral blood T cells from patchy and totalis/universalis alopecia areata patients and healthy controls. Amplification of TCRbeta CDR3 regions was done by immunoSEQ multiplex PCR using 35 Vbeta forward primers and 13 Jbeta reverse primers. What the work shows at the level of the full study, not this receptor alone: Compared with normal scalp, lesional scalp, particularly in alopecia totalis/universalis, had higher clonality and more expanded CD8+ clones, which suggests antigenic drive. TCR sequences shared between patients were less clear than in mice, possibly partly because of HLA diversity in the patient population. Many expanded lesional clones persisted in scalp and blood during tofacitinib treatment, which may partly explain relapse after stopping treatment. Tofacitinib significantly decreased scalp clonality and the number of expanded CD8+ clones among the top 100 scalp clones. Unlike mouse skin, where gammadelta T cells dominate, normal human skin contains resident alphabeta T cells that get sequenced too, which complicates analysis of the scalp TCR repertoire. Because the treated cohort was small and included a single nonresponder, larger studies are needed to assess links between baseline CD8+ expansion and response.

The CDR3 has 13 amino acids, counting the end cysteine and phenylalanine. The sequence is cut down to CDR3 DNA, 39 bases in frame from base 1. V is clipped by 0 bases and J by 9 bases, and the sequence between their germline boundaries is 10 bases long. From the germline V gene, CDR1 is SGHVS and CDR2 is FNYEAQ. The intended sense of this specimen's time point label: more than three weeks on oral tofacitinib. The treatment or condition tag for this specimen amounts to: oral pan-JAK inhibitor, 5-10 mg twice daily. Peripheral blood and lesional scalp punch biopsies were obtained from patients with alopecia areata. PBMCs were isolated by density centrifugation and stained for CD3, CD4 and CD8, and CD4+ and CD8+ T cells were sorted on a FACSAria.

The specimen was CD8+ T cells sorted from blood, collected at week 4, from a patient treated with tofacitinib. The receptor was derived from a human donor with alopecia areata. This chain is built from TRBV7-6 and TRBJ2-3, and perhaps TRBD1 as D gene, on 5 matching bases. The CDR3 loop reads CASSLAARATQYF. The DNA sequence is as follows: TGTGCCAGCAGCTTAGCTGCCAGGGCGACGCAGTATTTT.